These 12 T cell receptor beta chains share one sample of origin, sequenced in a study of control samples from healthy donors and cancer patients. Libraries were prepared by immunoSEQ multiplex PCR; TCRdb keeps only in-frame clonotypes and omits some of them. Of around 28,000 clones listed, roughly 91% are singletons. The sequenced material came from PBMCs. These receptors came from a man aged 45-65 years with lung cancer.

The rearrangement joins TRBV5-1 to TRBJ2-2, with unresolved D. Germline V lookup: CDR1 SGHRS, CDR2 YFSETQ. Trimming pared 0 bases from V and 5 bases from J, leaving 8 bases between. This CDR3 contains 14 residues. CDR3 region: CASSLVLGTGELFF. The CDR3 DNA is TGCGCCAGCAGCTTGGTACTGGGGACCGGGGAGCTGTTTTTT.

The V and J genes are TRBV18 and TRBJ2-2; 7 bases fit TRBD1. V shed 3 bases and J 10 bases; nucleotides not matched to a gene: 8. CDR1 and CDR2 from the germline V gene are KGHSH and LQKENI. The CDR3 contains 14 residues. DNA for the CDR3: TGTGCCAGCTCACCCACAAGGGGGCGACCGGAGCTGTTTTTT. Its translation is CASSPTRGRPELFF.

CDR3 coding DNA: TGTGCCAGCACCAAGCGGGGGCAAGAGACCCAGTACTTC. Translation: CASTKRGQETQYF. The rearrangement links TRBV7-3 to TRBJ2-5, with 8 bases matching TRBD2. After removal of 7 bases from V and 2 bases from J, the junction contained 3 bases not matched to a gene. Germline-derived CDR1 and CDR2 are SGHTA and FQGTGA. CDR3 length: 13 amino acids.

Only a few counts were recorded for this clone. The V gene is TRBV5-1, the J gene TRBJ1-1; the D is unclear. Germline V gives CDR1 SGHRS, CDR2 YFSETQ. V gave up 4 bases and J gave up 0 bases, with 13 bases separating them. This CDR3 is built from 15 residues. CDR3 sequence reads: CASSPETRMNTEAFF. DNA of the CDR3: TGCGCCAGCAGCCCCGAGACAAGAATGAACACTGAAGCTTTCTTT.

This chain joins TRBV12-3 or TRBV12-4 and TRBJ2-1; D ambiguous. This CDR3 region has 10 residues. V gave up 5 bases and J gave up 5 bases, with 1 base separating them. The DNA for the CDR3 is TGTGCCAGCAGTAACAATGAGCAGTTCTTC. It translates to CASSNNEQFF.

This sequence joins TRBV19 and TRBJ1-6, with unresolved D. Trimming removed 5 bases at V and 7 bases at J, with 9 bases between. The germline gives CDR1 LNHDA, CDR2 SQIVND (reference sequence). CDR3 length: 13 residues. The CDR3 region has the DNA TGTGCCAGTAGTGCTCTGGCCAATTCACCCCTCCACTTT. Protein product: CASSALANSPLHF.

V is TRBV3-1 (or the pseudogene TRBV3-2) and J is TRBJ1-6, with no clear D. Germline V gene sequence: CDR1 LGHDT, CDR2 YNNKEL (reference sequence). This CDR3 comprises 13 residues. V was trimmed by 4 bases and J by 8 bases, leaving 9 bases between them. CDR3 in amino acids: CASSPRFDSPLHF. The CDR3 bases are TGTGCCAGCAGCCCCAGGTTCGATTCACCCCTCCACTTT.

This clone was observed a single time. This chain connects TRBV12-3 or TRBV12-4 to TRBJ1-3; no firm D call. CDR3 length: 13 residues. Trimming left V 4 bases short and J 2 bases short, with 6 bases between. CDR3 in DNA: TGTGCCAGCAGTTCAGACACTGGAAACACCATATATTTT. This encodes CASSSDTGNTIYF.

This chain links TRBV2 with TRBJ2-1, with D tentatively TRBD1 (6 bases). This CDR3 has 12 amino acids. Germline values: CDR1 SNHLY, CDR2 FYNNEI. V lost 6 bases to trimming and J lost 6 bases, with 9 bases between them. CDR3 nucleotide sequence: TGTGCCAGCAGATTACAGGGCAATGAGCAGTTCTTC. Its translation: CASRLQGNEQFF.

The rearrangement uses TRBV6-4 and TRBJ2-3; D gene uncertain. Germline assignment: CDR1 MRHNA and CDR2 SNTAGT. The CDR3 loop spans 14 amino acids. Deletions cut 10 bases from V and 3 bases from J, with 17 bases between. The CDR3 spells CATAREGQTDTQYF. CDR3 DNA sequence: TGTGCCACGGCAAGAGAAGGGCAGACAGATACGCAGTATTTT.

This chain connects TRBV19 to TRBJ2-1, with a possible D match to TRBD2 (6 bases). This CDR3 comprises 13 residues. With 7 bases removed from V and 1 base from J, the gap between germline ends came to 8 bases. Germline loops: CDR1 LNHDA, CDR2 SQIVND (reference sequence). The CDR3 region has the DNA TGTGCCAGTAATGGGGGGTCCTACAATGAGCAGTTCTTC. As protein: CASNGGSYNEQFF.

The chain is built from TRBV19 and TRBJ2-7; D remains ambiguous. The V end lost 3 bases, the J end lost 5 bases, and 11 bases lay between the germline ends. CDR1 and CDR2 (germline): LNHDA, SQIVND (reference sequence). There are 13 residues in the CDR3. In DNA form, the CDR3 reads TGTGCCAGTAGTATTAATTGGAGAGACGAGCAGTACTTC. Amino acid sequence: CASSINWRDEQYF. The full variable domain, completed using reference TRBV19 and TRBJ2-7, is DGGITQSPKYLFRKEGQNVTLSCEQNLNHDAMYWYRQDPGQGLRLIYYSQIVNDFQKGDIAEGYSVSREKKESFPLTVTSAQKNPTAFYLCASSINWRDEQYFGPGTRLTVT.